The clone carrying this T cell receptor beta chain has ten or more counts. The antigen remains unidentified. MiXCR, run by TCRdb on the 5' RACE reads, gives a single entry per CDR3 protein. This repertoire shows about 530,000 distinct CDR3 sequences, 20% to 25% found once; its top ten account for about 0.5%. The source of the sample is a study of identical twins. Notes on the study in general: Not following the same donors, the study drew its conclusions from cross-sectional statistical analysis. Models, which agreed with sharing between unrelated individuals, nonetheless underestimated the out-of-frame TCR alpha sharing seen in monozygotic twins. Weaker excess sharing between twins was seen in beta out-of-frame sequences.

The same data also went into a second study, on yellow fever vaccine responses in identical twins.

What was sequenced was CD4+ T cells sorted from blood. This TCR was sampled from a woman in her late teens or twenties in good health.

DNA of the CDR3: TGTGCCATTAGCGGGTTATCCTACAATGAGCAGTTCTTC. Amino acids: CAISGLSYNEQFF. The rearrangement links TRBV10-3 to TRBJ2-1, with 7 bases matching TRBD2. The CDR3 loop spans 13 amino acids. Germline V gene sequence: CDR1 ENHRY, CDR2 SYGVKD. Trimming removed 9 bases from V and 1 base from J; junction bases left unmatched: 3.